This T cell receptor (beta chain) was captured in a study of technical replicates of blood from a handful of donors. CDR3 length equals 16 residues. Trimming removed 1 base at V and 2 bases at J, with 14 bases between. Per the germline V gene, CDR1 is SGHTA and CDR2 is FQGNSA. Profiling relied on immunoSEQ multiplex PCR, and the TCRdb table lists in-frame clones only, not all of them. The sample includes under 85,000 clones, 90% to 95% of them seen just once. The genes are TRBV7-2 and TRBJ2-5, with a possible D match to TRBD2 (7 bases). Specimen: T cells isolated from PBMCs. The clonotype originates from a human donor in good health. This CDR3 reads CASSLVAGAGQETQYF. CDR3 nucleotides: TGTGCCAGCAGCTTAGTGGCGGGGGCGGGACAAGAGACCCAGTACTTC. The whole variable domain, remainder taken from reference TRBV7-2 and TRBJ2-5, is GAGVSQSPSNKVTEKGKDVELRCDPISGHTALYWYRQSLGQGLEFLIYFQGNSAPDKSGLPSDRFSAERTGGSVSTLTIQRTQQEDSAVYLCASSLVAGAGQETQYFGPGTRLLVL.